This record covers a single TCR beta chain. Its antigen remains unidentified. Germline values: CDR1 LNHDA, CDR2 SQIVND (reference sequence). Trimming cost V 6 bases and J 0 bases, with 6 bases left between them. The CDR3 sequence is 13 residues long. Cells that had been cultured for ten to eleven days were the source of isolated CD4+ T cells. Two-dose vaccination with either BNT162b2 or mRNA-1273 was given to the participants. These data originate in a study of vaccination effects on CD4 cells after COVID-19. About the research overall: Post-vaccine sampling took place a median of 72 days after the second dose. Study results and limitations: Convalescent patients were scarce in the study, and it lacked early post-infection timepoints. Among infection- and vaccine-induced clones, marked clonal contraction occurred late after vaccination. From healthy vaccinees, only 1 of 255 vaccine-induced clones also reacted to common cold coronaviruses.

Method: immunoSEQ multiplex PCR; TCRdb's copy keeps in-frame clones and lacks some. The sample has under 55,000 clones; approximately 77% are singletons. The clonotype originates from a human donor who received a COVID-19 vaccine. This rearrangement joins TRBV19 to TRBJ2-1; D remains ambiguous. The sample was CD4+ T cells from PBMCs cultured without peptide, taken after COVID-19 vaccination. For the CDR3, the DNA is TGTGCCAGTAGCCATCCCTCCTACAATGAGCAGTTCTTC. Its translation: CASSHPSYNEQFF. Full variable domain (remainder filled in from reference TRBV19 and TRBJ2-1): DGGITQSPKYLFRKEGQNVTLSCEQNLNHDAMYWYRQDPGQGLRLIYYSQIVNDFQKGDIAEGYSVSREKKESFPLTVTSAQKNPTAFYLCASSHPSYNEQFFGPGTRLTVL.